These T cell receptor beta chains were read from a single sample in a study of blood T cell repertoires in COVID-19. Produced via immunoSEQ multiplex PCR; TCRdb's table is partial and in-frame only. The sample has a few hundred thousand clones, around nine tenths seen once; the top ten hold roughly 1.6%. Material: PBMCs or T cells enriched from blood (not recorded which). All receptors derive from a woman between 45 and 65 years old who had recovered from COVID-19. CDR3s include the opening cysteine and the closing phenylalanine or tryptophan. The order of the fields is V gene, CDR3 protein.

V: TRBV2
CDR3: CASSADRGGYTF

V: TRBV4-1
CDR3: CASSQVRSSGTYEQYF

V: TRBV19
CDR3: CASSIDRGAGNTIYF

V: TRBV7-8
CDR3: CASSPTSGIYNEQFF

V: TRBV19
CDR3: CASSKGLAAYEQYF

V: TRBV7-2
CDR3: CASSLDRGSDYGYTF

V: TRBV7-3
CDR3: CASGDRNDGYTF

V: TRBV7-9
CDR3: CASSPGGAFF

V: TRBV27
CDR3: CASSPLLQGYEQFF

V: TRBV7-9
CDR3: CASSATGTSGSTDTQYF

V: TRBV10-3
CDR3: CAVRGSQGTEAFF

V: TRBV13
CDR3: CASSFGLANYNEQFF

V: TRBV3-1/TRBV3-2
CDR3: CASSPRGQETQYF

V: TRBV10-2
CDR3: CASTQRRDNEQYF

V: TRBV10-1
CDR3: CASSESRGRGNTIYF

V: TRBV12-5
CDR3: CASGSNPSLRGAFF

V: TRBV5-6
CDR3: CASSLRTGNYGYTF

V: TRBV9
CDR3: CASSPTGAESPLHF

V: TRBV7-8
CDR3: CASVSSGSRTDTQYF

V: TRBV6-2/TRBV6-3
CDR3: CASSFEGNSNQPQHF

V: TRBV3-1/TRBV3-2
CDR3: CASSQDWRGTEAFF

V: TRBV5-1
CDR3: CASSLTTVISGRAREQYF

V: TRBV11-1
CDR3: CASSSTSGRIEQFF

V: TRBV7-9
CDR3: CASSQTGTYGYTF

V: TRBV7-9
CDR3: CASSPGGNQPQHF

V: TRBV5-1
CDR3: CASSRTGTANTGELFF

V: TRBV19
CDR3: CASTKGTSGYNEQFF

V: TRBV5-1
CDR3: CASSFPSRNTGELFF

V: TRBV3-1/TRBV3-2
CDR3: CASSQVPGTGESGGYTF

V: TRBV5-4
CDR3: CASSGGQGGVTGANVLTF

V: TRBV6-5
CDR3: CASSKTSGLEQFF

V: TRBV6-2/TRBV6-3
CDR3: CASSYSPGLSTTAYEQYF

V: TRBV19
CDR3: CASSIRGLADTDTQYF

V: TRBV5-1
CDR3: CASSLGVTGNTEAFF

V: TRBV7-9
CDR3: CASSPGTGGSYNSPLHF

V: TRBV2
CDR3: CASSDYYEQYF

V: TRBV6-4
CDR3: CASRERDSPPTGELFF

V: TRBV4-1
CDR3: CASSQSGTGDNSPLHF

V: TRBV27
CDR3: CASSLSGGVVDEQFF

V: TRBV6-5
CDR3: CASSHTGVGTEAFF

V: TRBV2
CDR3: CASRFGQGTDTQYF

V: TRBV19
CDR3: CATLVRTGTPAYEQYF

V: TRBV7-6
CDR3: CASSSEALTNQPQHF

V: TRBV6-5
CDR3: CASSRDLNTGELFF

V: TRBV29-1
CDR3: CSVGGDYGYTF

V: TRBV6-1
CDR3: CASSEERLRGRRGYTF

V: TRBV4-3
CDR3: CASSQDSWHNYGYTF

V: TRBV24-1
CDR3: CATSVGGSDGNEQFF

V: TRBV12-5
CDR3: CASGLSTTGELFF

V: TRBV7-2
CDR3: CASSLDRYSYEQYF